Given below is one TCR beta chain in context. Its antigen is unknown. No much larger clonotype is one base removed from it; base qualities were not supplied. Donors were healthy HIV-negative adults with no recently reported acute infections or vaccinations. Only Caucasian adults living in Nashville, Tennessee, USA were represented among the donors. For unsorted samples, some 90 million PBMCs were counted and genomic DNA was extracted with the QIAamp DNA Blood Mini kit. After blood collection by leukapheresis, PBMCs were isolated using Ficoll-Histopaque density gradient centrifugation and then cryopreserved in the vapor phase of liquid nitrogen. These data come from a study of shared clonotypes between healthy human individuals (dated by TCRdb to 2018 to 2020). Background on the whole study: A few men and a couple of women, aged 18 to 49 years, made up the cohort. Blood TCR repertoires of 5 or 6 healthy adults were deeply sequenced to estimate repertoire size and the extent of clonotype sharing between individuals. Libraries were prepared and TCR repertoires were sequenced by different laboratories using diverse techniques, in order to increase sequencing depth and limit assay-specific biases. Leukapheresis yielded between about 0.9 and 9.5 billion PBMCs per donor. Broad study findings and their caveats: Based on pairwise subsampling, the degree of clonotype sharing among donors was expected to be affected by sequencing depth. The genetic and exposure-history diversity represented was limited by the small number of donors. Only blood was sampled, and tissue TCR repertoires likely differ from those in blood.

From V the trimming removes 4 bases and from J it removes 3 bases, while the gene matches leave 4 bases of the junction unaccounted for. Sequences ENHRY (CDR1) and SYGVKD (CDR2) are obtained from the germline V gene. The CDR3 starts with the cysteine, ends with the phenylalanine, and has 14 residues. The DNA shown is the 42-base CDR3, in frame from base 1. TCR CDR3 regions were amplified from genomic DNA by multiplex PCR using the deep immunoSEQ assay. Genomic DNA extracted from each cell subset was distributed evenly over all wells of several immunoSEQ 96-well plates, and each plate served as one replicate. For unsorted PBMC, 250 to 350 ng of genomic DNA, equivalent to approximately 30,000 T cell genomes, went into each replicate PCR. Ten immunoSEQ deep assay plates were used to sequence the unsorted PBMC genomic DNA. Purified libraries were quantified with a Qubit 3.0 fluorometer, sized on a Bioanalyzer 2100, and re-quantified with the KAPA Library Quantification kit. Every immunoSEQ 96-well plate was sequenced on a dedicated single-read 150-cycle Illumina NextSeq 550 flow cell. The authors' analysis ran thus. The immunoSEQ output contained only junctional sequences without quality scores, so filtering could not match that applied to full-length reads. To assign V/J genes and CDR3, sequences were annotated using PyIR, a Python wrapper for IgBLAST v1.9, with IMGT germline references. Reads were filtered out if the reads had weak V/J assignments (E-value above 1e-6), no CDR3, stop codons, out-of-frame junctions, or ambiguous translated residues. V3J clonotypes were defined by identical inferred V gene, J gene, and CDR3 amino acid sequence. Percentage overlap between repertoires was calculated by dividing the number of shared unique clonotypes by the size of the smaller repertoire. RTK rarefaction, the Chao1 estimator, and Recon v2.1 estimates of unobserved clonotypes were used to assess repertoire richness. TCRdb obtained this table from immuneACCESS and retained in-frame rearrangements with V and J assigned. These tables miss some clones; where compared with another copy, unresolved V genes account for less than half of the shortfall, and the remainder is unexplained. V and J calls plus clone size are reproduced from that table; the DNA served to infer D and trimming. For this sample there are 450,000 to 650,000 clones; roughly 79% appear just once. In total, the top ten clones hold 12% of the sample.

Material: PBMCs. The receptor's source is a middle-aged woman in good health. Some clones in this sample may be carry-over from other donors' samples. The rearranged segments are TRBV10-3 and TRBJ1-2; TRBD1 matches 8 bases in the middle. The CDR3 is CAISVPGGDYGYTF. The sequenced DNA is TGTGCCATCAGTGTCCCAGGGGGCGACTATGGCTACACCTTC.